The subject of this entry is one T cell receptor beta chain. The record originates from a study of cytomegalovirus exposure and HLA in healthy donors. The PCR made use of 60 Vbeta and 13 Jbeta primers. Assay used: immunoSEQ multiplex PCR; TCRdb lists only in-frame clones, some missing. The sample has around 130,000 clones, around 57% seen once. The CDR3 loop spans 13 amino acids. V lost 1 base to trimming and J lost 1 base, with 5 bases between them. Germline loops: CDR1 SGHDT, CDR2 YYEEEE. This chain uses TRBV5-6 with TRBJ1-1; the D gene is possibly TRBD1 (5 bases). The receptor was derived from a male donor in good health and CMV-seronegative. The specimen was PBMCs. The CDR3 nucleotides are TGTGCCAGCAGCTTGACAGGGAACACTGAAGCTTTCTTT. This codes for CASSLTGNTEAFF.